The 5 T cell receptor beta chains below come from one sample, sequenced in a study of graft-versus-host responses after intestinal transplantation. These receptors have no identified antigens. The data were produced by immunoSEQ multiplex PCR, yet TCRdb's version contains in-frame clones alone and is incomplete. There are roughly 120,000 clones in the sample; just under 95% occur only once, and over 0.1% lies in the top ten. The sample in question was unstimulated CD4+ T cells sorted from spleen or lymph node cells, obtained before intestinal transplant. The receptor source for this set is a human donor who received an intestinal transplant.

This clone was picked up one time. The chain couples TRBV6-6 to TRBJ2-1; TRBD1 might be the D (6 bases). Germline V lookup: CDR1 MNHNY, CDR2 SVGAGI (reference sequence). V was cut by 4 bases and J by 10 bases, with 14 bases left in between. There are 13 residues in the CDR3. This CDR3 is CASSSIKGGEQFF. Written as DNA, the CDR3 is TGTGCCAGCAGTTCCATTAAAGGGGGAGAGCAGTTCTTC.

V usage is TRBV30 and J usage is TRBJ2-3; 7 bases align to TRBD2. CDR3 size: 15 residues. Trimming removed 4 bases from V and 2 bases from J; junction bases left unmatched: 9. Germline CDR1 and CDR2: GTSNPN and SVGIG (reference sequence). CDR3 DNA: TGTGCCTGGATGAAGGCGGGAGAATTCACAGATACGCAGTATTTT. Translating gives CAWMKAGEFTDTQYF.

The rearrangement links TRBV7-8 to TRBJ2-1; 10 positions match TRBD1. Germline V gene sequence: CDR1 SGHVS, CDR2 FQNEAQ. This CDR3 is built from 15 residues. V lost 5 bases to trimming and J lost 9 bases; unmatched junction nucleotides: 10. CDR3 region: CASSPPGQGRAEQFF. Here the CDR3 DNA reads TGTGCCAGCAGCCCACCGGGACAGGGGCGTGCTGAGCAGTTCTTC.

The genes are TRBV11-3 and TRBJ2-7; no clear D. Looked up from germline, CDR1 is SGHNT and CDR2 is YENEEA. The CDR3 is 18 amino acids. V gave up 1 base and J gave up 0 bases, with 19 bases separating them. The CDR3 reads CASSLGPSQSDNSYEQYF. The DNA for the CDR3 is TGTGCCAGCAGCTTAGGCCCCTCGCAGAGCGACAACTCCTACGAGCAGTACTTC.

Points on this clone: One junction end disagrees with the germline gene, perhaps due to a read error. As DNA, the CDR3 is TGTGCCAGCAGCATAGACAGACAAGAGACCCAGTACTTC. This translates into CASSIDRQETQYF. The chain combines TRBV11-2 with TRBJ2-5, with D perhaps matching TRBD1 (5 bases). Germline CDR1 reads SGHAT; CDR2 reads FQNNGV. The CDR3 sequence is 13 residues long.